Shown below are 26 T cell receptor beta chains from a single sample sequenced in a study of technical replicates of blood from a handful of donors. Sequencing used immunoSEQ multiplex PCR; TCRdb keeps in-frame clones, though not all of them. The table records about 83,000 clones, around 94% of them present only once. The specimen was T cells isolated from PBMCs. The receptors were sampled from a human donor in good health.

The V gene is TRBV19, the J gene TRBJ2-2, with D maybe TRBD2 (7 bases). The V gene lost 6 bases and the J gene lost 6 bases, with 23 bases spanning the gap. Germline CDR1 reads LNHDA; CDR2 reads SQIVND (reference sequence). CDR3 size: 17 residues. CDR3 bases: TGTGCCAGTAGGACTATACTGAGGGGGGGCTGGGCCGGGGAGCTGTTTTTT. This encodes CASRTILRGGWAGELFF. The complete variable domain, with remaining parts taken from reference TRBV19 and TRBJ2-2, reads DGGITQSPKYLFRKEGQNVTLSCEQNLNHDAMYWYRQDPGQGLRLIYYSQIVNDFQKGDIAEGYSVSREKKESFPLTVTSAQKNPTAFYLCASRTILRGGWAGELFFGEGSRLTVL.

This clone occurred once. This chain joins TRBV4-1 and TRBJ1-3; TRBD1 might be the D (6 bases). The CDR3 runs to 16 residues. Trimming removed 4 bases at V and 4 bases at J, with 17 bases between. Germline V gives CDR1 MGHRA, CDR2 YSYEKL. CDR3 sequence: CASSPGGGTRGNTIYF. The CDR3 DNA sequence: TGCGCCAGCAGCCCCGGCGGGGGCACGCGAGGAAACACCATATATTTT.

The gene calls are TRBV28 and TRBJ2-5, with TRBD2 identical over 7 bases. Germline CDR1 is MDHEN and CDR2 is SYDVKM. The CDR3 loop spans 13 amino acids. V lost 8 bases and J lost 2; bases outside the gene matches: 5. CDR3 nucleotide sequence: TGTGCCAGCTGGGGAGGGAGACAAGAGACCCAGTACTTC. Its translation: CASWGGRQETQYF.

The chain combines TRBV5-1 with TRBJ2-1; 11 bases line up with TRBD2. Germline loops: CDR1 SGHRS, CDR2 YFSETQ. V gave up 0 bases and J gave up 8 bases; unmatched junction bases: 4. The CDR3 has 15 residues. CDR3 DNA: TGCGCCAGCAGCTTGGGGACTAGCGGGTTTGATGAGCAGTTCTTC. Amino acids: CASSLGTSGFDEQFF.

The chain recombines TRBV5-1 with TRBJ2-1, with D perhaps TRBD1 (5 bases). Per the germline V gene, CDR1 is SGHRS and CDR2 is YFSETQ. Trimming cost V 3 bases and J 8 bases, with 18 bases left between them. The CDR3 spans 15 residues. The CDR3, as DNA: TGCGCCAGCAGCTCGGGCCTGGCTGCACAGGATGAGCAGTTCTTC. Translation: CASSSGLAAQDEQFF.

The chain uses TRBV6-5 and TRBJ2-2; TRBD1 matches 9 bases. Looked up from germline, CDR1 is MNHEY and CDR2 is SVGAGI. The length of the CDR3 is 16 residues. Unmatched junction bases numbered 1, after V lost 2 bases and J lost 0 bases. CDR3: CASSYRQGANTGELFF. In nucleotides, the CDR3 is TGTGCCAGCAGTTACCGACAGGGGGCGAACACCGGGGAGCTGTTTTTT.

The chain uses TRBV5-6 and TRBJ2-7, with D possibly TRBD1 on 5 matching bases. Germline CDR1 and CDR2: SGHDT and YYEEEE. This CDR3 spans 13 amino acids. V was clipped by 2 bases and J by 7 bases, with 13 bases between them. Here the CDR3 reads CASSLRAGKEQYF. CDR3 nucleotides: TGTGCCAGCAGCTTACGGGCAGGGAAAGAGCAGTACTTC.

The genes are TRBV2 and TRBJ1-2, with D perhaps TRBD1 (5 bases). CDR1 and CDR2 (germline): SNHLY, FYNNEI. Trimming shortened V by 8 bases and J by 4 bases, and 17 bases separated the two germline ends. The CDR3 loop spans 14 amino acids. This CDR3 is CASENLRQGYGYTF. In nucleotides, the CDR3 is TGTGCCAGCGAAAACCTCCGGCAGGGCTATGGCTACACCTTC.

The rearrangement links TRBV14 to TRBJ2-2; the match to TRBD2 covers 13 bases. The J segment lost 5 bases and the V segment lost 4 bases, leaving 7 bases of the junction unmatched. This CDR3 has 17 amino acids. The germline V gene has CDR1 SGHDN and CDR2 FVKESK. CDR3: CASSRRLAGGWTGELFF. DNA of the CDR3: TGTGCCAGCAGCCGCCGACTAGCGGGAGGTTGGACCGGGGAGCTGTTTTTT. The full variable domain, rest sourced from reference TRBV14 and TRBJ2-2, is EAGVTQFPSHSVIEKGQTVTLRCDPISGHDNLYWYRRVMGKEIKFLLHFVKESKQDESGMPNNRFLAERTGGTYSTLKVQPAELEDSGVYFCASSRRLAGGWTGELFFGEGSRLTVL.

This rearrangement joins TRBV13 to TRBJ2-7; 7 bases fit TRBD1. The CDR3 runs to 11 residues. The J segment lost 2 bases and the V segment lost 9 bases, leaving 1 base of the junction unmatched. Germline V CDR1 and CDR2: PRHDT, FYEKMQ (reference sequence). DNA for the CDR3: TGTGCCAGTGGACAGGCCTACGAGCAGTACTTC. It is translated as CASGQAYEQYF.

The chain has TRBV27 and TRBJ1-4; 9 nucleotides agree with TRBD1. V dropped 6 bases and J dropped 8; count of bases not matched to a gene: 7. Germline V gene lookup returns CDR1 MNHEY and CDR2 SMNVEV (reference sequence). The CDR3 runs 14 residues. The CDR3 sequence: CASSFGTGLEKLFF. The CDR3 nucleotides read TGTGCCAGCAGCTTCGGGACAGGGCTAGAAAAACTGTTTTTT.

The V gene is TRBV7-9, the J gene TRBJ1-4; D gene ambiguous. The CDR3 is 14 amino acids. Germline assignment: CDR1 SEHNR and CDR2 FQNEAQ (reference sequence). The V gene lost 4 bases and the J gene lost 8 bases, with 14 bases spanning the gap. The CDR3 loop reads CASSSTRGSEKLFF. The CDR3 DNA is TGTGCCAGCAGCTCGACCCGGGGTTCGGAAAAACTGTTTTTT.

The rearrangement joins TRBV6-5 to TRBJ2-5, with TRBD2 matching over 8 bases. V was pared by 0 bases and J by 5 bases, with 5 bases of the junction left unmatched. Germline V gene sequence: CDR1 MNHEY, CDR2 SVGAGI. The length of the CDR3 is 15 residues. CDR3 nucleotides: TGTGCCAGCAGTTACTCGACTAGCGCCACGGAGACCCAGTACTTC. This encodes CASSYSTSATETQYF.

CDR3 sequence: CASSLIAGNTGELFF. The DNA for the CDR3 is TGTGCCAGCAGTCTAATAGCGGGGAACACCGGGGAGCTGTTTTTT. This chain uses TRBV27 with TRBJ2-2, with TRBD2 identical over 7 bases. Trimming cost V 5 bases and J 1 base; bases outside gene matches: 4. CDR3 length equals 15 residues. Germline CDR1 and CDR2: MNHEY and SMNVEV (reference sequence).

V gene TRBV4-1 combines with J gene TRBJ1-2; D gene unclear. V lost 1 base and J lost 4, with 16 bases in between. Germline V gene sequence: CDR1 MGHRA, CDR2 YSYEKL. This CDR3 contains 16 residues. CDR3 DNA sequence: TGCGCCAGCAGCCAAGCCCCCGCCCTCCCGGGCTATGGCTACACCTTC. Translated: CASSQAPALPGYGYTF.

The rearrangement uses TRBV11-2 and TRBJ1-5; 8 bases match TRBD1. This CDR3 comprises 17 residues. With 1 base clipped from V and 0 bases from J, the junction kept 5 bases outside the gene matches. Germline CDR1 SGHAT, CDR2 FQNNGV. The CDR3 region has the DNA TGTGCCAGCAGCTTAGCAGGGGGCAGATATAGCAATCAGCCCCAGCATTTT. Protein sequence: CASSLAGGRYSNQPQHF. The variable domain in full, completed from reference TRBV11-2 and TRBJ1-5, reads EAGVAQSPRYKIIEKRQSVAFWCNPISGHATLYWYQQILGQGPKLLIQFQNNGVVDDSQLPKDRFSAERLKGVDSTLKIQPAKLEDSAVYLCASSLAGGRYSNQPQHFGDGTRLSIL.

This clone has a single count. CDR3 DNA sequence: TGTGCCAGCATGGGACTAGCGGGAGTGGGGCCGCCCTACGAGCAGTACTTC. Protein: CASMGLAGVGPPYEQYF. The chain has TRBV2 and TRBJ2-7; 14 nucleotides line up with TRBD2. The V and J ends lost 7 bases and 2 bases, in that order; junction bases with no gene match: 10. This CDR3 region has 17 residues. The germline V gene has CDR1 SNHLY and CDR2 FYNNEI.

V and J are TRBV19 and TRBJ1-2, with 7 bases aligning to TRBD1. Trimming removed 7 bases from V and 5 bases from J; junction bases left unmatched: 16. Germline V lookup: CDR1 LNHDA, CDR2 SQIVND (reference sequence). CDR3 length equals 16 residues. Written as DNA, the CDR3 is TGTGCCAGTAAAACCCTGGGACAGCTGGATCCGTATGGCTACACCTTC. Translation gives CASKTLGQLDPYGYTF.

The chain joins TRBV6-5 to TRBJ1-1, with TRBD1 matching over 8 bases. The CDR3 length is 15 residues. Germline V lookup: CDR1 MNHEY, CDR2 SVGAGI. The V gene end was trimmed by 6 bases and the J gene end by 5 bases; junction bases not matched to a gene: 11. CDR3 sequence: CASRNWDRPETEAFF. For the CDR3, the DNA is TGTGCCAGCAGAAATTGGGACAGGCCGGAGACTGAAGCTTTCTTT.

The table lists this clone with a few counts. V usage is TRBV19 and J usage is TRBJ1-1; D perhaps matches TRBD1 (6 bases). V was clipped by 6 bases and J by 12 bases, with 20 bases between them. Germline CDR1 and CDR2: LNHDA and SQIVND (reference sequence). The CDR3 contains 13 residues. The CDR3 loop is CASRSDLRTVTFF. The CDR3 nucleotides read TGTGCCAGTAGATCGGACCTCAGGACAGTGACTTTCTTT.

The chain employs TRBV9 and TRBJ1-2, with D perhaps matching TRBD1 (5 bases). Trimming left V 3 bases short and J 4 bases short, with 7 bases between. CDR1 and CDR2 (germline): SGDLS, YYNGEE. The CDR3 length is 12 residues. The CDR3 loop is CASSDDSYGYTF. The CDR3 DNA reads TGTGCCAGCAGCGACGACAGCTATGGCTACACCTTC.

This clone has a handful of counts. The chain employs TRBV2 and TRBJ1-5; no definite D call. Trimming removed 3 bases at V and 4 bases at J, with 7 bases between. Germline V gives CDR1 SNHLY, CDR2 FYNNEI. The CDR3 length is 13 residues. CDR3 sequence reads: CASSDEVNQPQHF. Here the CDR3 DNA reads TGTGCCAGCAGTGACGAGGTTAATCAGCCCCAGCATTTT.

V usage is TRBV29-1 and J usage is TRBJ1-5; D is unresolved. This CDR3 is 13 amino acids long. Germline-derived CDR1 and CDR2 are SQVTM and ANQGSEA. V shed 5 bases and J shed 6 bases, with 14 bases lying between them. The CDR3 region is CSVLLTGGQPQHF. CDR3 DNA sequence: TGCAGCGTTCTGCTGACCGGCGGTCAGCCCCAGCATTTT. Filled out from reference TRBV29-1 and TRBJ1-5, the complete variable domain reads SAVISQKPSRDICQRGTSLTIQCQVDSQVTMMFWYRQQPGQSLTLIATANQGSEATYESGFVIDKFPISRPNLTFSTLTVSNMSPEDSSIYLCSVLLTGGQPQHFGDGTRLSIL.

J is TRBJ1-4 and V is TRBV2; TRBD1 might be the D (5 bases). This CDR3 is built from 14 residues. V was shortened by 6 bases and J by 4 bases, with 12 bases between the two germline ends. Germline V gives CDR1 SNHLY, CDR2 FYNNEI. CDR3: CASSSTTDNEKLFF. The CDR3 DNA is TGTGCCAGCAGCAGCACGACAGATAATGAAAAACTGTTTTTT.

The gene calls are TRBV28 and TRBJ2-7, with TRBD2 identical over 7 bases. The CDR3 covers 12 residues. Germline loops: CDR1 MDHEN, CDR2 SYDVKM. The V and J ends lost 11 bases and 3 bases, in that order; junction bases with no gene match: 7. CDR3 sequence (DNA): TGTGCCTCCCGGGGGGTTGGCTACGAGCAGTACTTC. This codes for CASRGVGYEQYF.

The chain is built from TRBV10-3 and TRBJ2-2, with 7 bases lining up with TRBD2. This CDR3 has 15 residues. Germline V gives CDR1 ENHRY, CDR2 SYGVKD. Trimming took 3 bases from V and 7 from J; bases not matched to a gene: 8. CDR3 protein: CAISDPGGGIGELFF. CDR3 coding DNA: TGTGCCATCAGTGACCCGGGGGGAGGTATCGGGGAGCTGTTTTTT.